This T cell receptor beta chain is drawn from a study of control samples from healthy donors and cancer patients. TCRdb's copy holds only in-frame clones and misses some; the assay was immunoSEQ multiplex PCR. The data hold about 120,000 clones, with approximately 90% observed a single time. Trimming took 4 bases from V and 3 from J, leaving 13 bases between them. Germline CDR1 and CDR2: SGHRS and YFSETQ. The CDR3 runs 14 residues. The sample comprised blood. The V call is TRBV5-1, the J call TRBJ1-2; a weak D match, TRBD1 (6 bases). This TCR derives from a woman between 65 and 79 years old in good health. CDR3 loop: CASSRDIGDYGYTF. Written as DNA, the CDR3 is TGCGCCAGCAGCAGGGACATTGGGGACTATGGCTACACCTTC.